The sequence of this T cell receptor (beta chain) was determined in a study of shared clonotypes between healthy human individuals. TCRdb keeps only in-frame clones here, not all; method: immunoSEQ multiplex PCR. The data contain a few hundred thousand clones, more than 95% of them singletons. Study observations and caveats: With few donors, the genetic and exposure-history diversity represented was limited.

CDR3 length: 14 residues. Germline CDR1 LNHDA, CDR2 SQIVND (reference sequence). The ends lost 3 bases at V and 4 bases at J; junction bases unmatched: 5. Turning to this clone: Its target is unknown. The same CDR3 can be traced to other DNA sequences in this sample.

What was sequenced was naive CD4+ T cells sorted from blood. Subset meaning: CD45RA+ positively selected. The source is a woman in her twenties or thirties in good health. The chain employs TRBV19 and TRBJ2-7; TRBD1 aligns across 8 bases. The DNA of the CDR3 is TGTGCCAGTAGTATTGCAGGGGGCAGTTACGAGCAGTACTTC. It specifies CASSIAGGSYEQYF.